This TCR beta chain derives from a study of Graves' ophthalmopathy and Graves' hyperthyroidism. V was clipped by 4 bases and J by 4 bases, with 17 bases between them. The CDR3 contains 15 residues. CDR1 is MDHEN, CDR2 SYDVKM, per germline. RNA transcripts were the template, and TCR beta CDR3 regions were amplified from them. Second-round multiplex PCR came after first-round RT-PCR with HTBI primers. TCRdb itself ran the multiplex PCR reads through MiXCR, one entry per CDR3 protein. Of about 240,000 distinct CDR3 sequences in the sample, about 46% are singletons; the top ten hold approximately 44%. The source of the PBMCs was over 8.5 ml of fresh peripheral blood.

The specimen sequenced was peripheral blood. The chain carries TRBV28 and TRBJ2-7, with a possible D match to TRBD1 (6 bases). The receptor was derived from an adult man with Graves' ophthalmopathy. The CDR3 reads CASSSQGTNEYEQYF. The CDR3, as DNA: TGTGCCAGCAGTTCACAGGGCACCAACGAGTACGAGCAGTACTTC. Supplemented by reference TRBV28 and TRBJ2-7, the full variable domain reads DVKVTQSSRYLVKRTGEKVFLECVQDMDHENMFWYRQDPGLGLRLIYFSYDVKMKEKGDIPEGYSVSREKKERFSLILESASTNQTSMYLCASSSQGTNEYEQYFGPGTRLTVT.